The subject of this entry is one TCR beta chain. Its antigen has not been determined. No qualities accompany the bases; no much larger clone lies one base away. The sample originates from a study of OX40 agonist ivuxolimab in advanced cancers. Study-wide context: Ivuxolimab was an agonistic, fully human IgG2 monoclonal antibody directed against OX40 (CD134), a costimulatory receptor. Intravenous ivuxolimab was administered to patients every 2 weeks at six dose levels: 0.01, 0.1, 0.3, 1.5, 3 and 10 mg/kg. Of the roughly 52 patients in dose escalation, around 19 had hepatocellular carcinoma, around 15 had melanoma, 9 had renal cell carcinoma and 9 had head and neck cancer. In the dose-escalation cohort, 82.7% of patients were male, and the mean age was about 55 years, with a range of about 23 to 85. Patients were allowed to have had prior anti-PD-1, anti-PD-L1 or anti-CTLA-4 therapy, and more than 30% of the dose-escalation patients had previously received checkpoint inhibitors. Three dose-escalation patients achieved partial responses, one with hepatocellular carcinoma and two with cutaneous melanoma. Peripheral TCRbeta sequencing was intended to test whether TCR sequence diversity was altered and clonal T-cell expansion was caused by ivuxolimab. The paper describes the monotherapy dose-escalation part (N of about 54 patients) of the phase I trial of ivuxolimab.

From its cysteine to its phenylalanine, the CDR3 spans 14 amino acids. CDR3 DNA is the only sequence kept; it has 42 bases, read in frame from the first base. Via the germline V gene, CDR1 is LGHNT and CDR2 FRNRAP. Between the V and J ends, shortened by 3 bases and 2 bases respectively, the junction contains 10 bases. What the authors observed across the whole study: In the 0.1-3.0 mg/kg groups, partial responders had among the lowest normalized peripheral clonal expansion, particularly in CD8+ T cells. At doses of 0.1 to 3.0 mg/kg, clonal expansion of both CD4+ and CD8+ T cells in blood was seen between baseline and week 6. After ivuxolimab, CD8+ T cells had more expanded clones than CD4+ T cells on average. Low levels of normalized T-cell clonal expansion were also seen in some nonresponding patients. Antigen specificity was not determined for the clonally expanded peripheral T cells.

For sequencing of the TCRbeta CDR3 region, genomic DNA was extracted from the sorted cells. The immunoSEQ Assay was used for sequencing of TCRbeta CDR3 regions. In its TCRdb copy, this immuneACCESS table keeps in-frame sequences only and misses some clones. Where compared with another copy, unresolved V genes explain less than half of these, and the others have no known cause. The sample yields around 70,000 clones; 85% were counted once. The biggest ten clones account for 0.5% to 0.6% of the sample. Patients with a history of autoimmune disease or receiving systemic immunosuppression were excluded from the trial. In every dose cohort, peripheral blood was drawn for TCR sequencing at baseline, cycle 4 day 1, and cycle 7 day 1. The samples were drawn from a first-in-human, open-label, multicenter phase I dose-escalation trial of ivuxolimab. Adults with locally advanced or metastatic melanoma, renal cell carcinoma, hepatocellular carcinoma or head and neck squamous cell carcinoma were enrolled in the trial. Before TCR sequencing, CD4+ T cells and CD8+ T cells were sorted from peripheral blood as separate populations.

The sequencing used CD4+ or CD8+ T cells sorted from blood, collected in a trial of the OX40 agonist ivuxolimab. The source of this sequence is an adult with an advanced solid tumor such as melanoma, head and neck, liver or kidney cancer. The rearranged segments are TRBV12-5 and TRBJ2-5; the D region possibly corresponds to TRBD2 (6 bases align). The DNA is as follows: TGTGCTAGTGGTTTTGCAGGACTACAAGAGACCCAGTACTTC. Translated, it gives CASGFAGLQETQYF.